The present TCR beta chain was sequenced within a study of breast tumors, draining lymph nodes, adjacent tissues. The CDR3 is 16 amino acids. With 4 bases removed from V and 3 bases from J, the gap between germline ends came to 15 bases. Germline V gives CDR1 KGHDR, CDR2 SFDVKD. In its sample, this clonotype was seen many times. Its specificity is not known. TCRdb re-analysed the multiplex PCR reads in MiXCR, keeping a single row per CDR3 protein. This sample has some 22,000 distinct CDR3 sequences, with 40% to 45% found just once. General study results and limits: Compared with lymph nodes, tumors were less diverse; compared with nontumor tissue, more. Findings are consistent with lymph node origin and intratumoral expansion of most tumor T cells. Luminal-like breast cancer showed significantly higher tumor–nontumor repertoire similarity than basal-like. Data only fit, rather than demonstrated, lymph node origin of most tumor T cells.

The chain uses TRBV24-1 and TRBJ1-5; D perhaps matches TRBD1 (6 bases). The TCR sequence derives from a female donor with breast cancer. Some clones in this sample may be carry-over from other donors' samples. Sequencing input: breast tumor tissue. In DNA, the CDR3 is TGTGCCACCAGTGAGGGTACAGGGTCGGACAATCAGCCCCAGCATTTT. Amino acids: CATSEGTGSDNQPQHF.